These 8 T cell receptor beta chains share one sample of origin, sequenced in a study of blood T cell repertoires in COVID-19. Using immunoSEQ multiplex PCR, the repertoire was profiled, and TCRdb retains in-frame clones only, with some absent. Of 250,000 to 300,000 clones detected, about nine tenths appear once; the ten largest clones hold less than 3.5%. The sample was PBMCs or T cells enriched from blood (not recorded which). Receptor source: a woman aged 45-60 years who had been exposed to COVID-19.

This clone was recorded once. The V gene is TRBV14, the J gene TRBJ2-3, with 8 positions matching TRBD2. Germline CDR1 SGHDN, CDR2 FVKESK. The CDR3 is 15 residues long. Germline trimming cut 7 bases from V and 4 bases from J; bases unmatched to any gene: 10. The CDR3 sequence is CASTFRGGFADTQYF. The DNA of the CDR3 is TGTGCCAGCACTTTCCGGGGGGGTTTCGCAGATACGCAGTATTTT.

This clone was recorded once. The chain is built from TRBV3-1 (or the pseudogene TRBV3-2) and TRBJ2-7, with TRBD2 matching over 11 bases. This CDR3 spans 14 amino acids. With V trimmed by 8 bases and J by 2 bases, 5 bases remained unmatched. Germline CDR1 reads LGHDT; CDR2 reads YNNKEL (reference sequence). CDR3 sequence: CASSIAGGAYEQYF. The CDR3 DNA follows: TGTGCCAGCTCCATAGCGGGGGGGGCCTACGAGCAGTACTTC.

This clone turned up a few times. This chain joins TRBV7-9 and TRBJ1-3; no definite D call. The CDR3 has 15 residues. The ends were cut back, 1 base at V and 1 base at J, with 8 bases in the middle. The germline V gene encodes CDR1 SEHNR and CDR2 FQNEAQ (reference sequence). CDR3 nucleotide sequence: TGTGCCAGCAGCTTAGGCCAGGCTTCTGGAAACACCATATATTTT. Translating it yields CASSLGQASGNTIYF.

The genes are TRBV19 and TRBJ2-7, with D perhaps TRBD2 (7 bases). The CDR3 totals 15 residues. The V gene lost 3 bases and the J gene lost 2 bases, with 14 bases spanning the gap. Germline-derived CDR1 and CDR2 are LNHDA and SQIVND (reference sequence). The CDR3 sequence: CASSIRRGDTYEQYF. DNA of the CDR3: TGTGCCAGTAGTATCCGTCGGGGGGACACCTACGAGCAGTACTTC.

This chain connects TRBV4-1 to TRBJ1-2, with no clear D. V lost 6 bases, J lost 8 bases, and 19 bases lay in between. The CDR3 loop spans 14 amino acids. Germline lookup yields CDR1 MGHRA and CDR2 YSYEKL. The CDR3 loop reads CASRSLRGGRGYTF. For the CDR3, the DNA is TGCGCCAGCAGATCTCTCCGCGGTGGGAGAGGCTACACCTTC.

This clone has only a few counts. The V call is TRBV5-1, the J call TRBJ2-7; D ambiguous. V was pared by 7 bases and J by 2 bases, with 13 bases between. The CDR3 is made up of 13 amino acids. CDR1 and CDR2 (germline): SGHRS, YFSETQ. This CDR3 reads CASSFRSAYEQYF. CDR3 nucleotide sequence: TGCGCCAGCTCCTTTCGTTCGGCCTACGAGCAGTACTTC.

The J gene is TRBJ1-2, the V gene TRBV3-1 (or the pseudogene TRBV3-2), with D unresolved. V shed 3 bases and J shed 5 bases, with 10 bases lying between them. The CDR3 extends over 13 amino acids. Germline V gene sequence: CDR1 LGHDT, CDR2 YNNKEL (reference sequence). CDR3 amino acids: CASSQGSGYGYTF. The CDR3 nucleotides read TGTGCCAGCAGCCAGGGGAGTGGATATGGCTACACCTTC.

The CDR3 bases are TGTGCCAGCAGCCGTACGCGGGGGACTAGCCTTTACAATGAGCAGTTCTTC. It yields the protein CASSRTRGTSLYNEQFF. The J gene is TRBJ2-1, the V gene TRBV3-1 (or the pseudogene TRBV3-2), with 9 bases matching TRBD2. V was pared by 4 bases and J by 4 bases, with 11 bases of the junction left unmatched. Germline values: CDR1 LGHDT, CDR2 YNNKEL (reference sequence). The CDR3 runs 17 residues.